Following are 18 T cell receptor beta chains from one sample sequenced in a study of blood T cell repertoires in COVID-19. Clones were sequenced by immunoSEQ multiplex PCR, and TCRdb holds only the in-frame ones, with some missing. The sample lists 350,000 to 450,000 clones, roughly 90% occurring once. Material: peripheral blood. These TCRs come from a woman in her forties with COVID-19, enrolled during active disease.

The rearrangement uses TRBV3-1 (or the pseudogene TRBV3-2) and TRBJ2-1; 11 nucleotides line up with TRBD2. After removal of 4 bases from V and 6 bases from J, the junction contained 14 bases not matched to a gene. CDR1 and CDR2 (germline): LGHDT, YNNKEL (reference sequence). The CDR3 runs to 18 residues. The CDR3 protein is CASSPKQISGRGLNEQFF. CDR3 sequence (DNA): TGTGCCAGCAGCCCCAAACAAATTAGCGGGAGGGGCCTCAATGAGCAGTTCTTC.

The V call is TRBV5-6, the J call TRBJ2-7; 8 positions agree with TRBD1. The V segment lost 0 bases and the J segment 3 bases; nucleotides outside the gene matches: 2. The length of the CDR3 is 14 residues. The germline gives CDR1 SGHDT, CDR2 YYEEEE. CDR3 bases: TGTGCCAGCAGCTTGGACAGGGGGATCTACGAGCAGTACTTC. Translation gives CASSLDRGIYEQYF. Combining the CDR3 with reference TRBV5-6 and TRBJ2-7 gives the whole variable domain DAGVTQSPTHLIKTRGQQVTLRCSPKSGHDTVSWYQQALGQGPQFIFQYYEEEERQRGNFPDRFSGHQFPNYSSELNVNALLLGDSALYLCASSLDRGIYEQYFGPGTRLTVT.

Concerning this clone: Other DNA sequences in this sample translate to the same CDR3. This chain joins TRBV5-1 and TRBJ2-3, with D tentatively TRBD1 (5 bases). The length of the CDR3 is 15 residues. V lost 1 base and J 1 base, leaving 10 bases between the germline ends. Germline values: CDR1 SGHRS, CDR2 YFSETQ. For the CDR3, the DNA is TGCGCCAGCAGCTTGAGGGGAATGGGCACAGATACGCAGTATTTT. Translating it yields CASSLRGMGTDTQYF. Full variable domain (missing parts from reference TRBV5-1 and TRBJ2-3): KAGVTQTPRYLIKTRGQQVTLSCSPISGHRSVSWYQQTPGQGLQFLFEYFSETQRNKGNFPGRFSGRQFSNSRSEMNVSTLELGDSALYLCASSLRGMGTDTQYFGPGTRLTVL.

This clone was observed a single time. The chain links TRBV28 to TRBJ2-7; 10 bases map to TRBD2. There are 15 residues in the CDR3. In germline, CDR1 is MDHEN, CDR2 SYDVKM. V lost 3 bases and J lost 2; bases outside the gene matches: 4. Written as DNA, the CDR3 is TGTGCCAGCAGTTTTCCAGCGGGGGGGCCCTACGAGCAGTACTTC. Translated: CASSFPAGGPYEQYF.

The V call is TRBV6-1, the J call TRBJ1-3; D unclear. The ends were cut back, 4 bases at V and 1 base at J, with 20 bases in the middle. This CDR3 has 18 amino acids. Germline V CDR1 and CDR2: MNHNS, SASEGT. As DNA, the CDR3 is TGTGCCAGCAGTGCCCCGAAGGTCGCTTCGAGGTCTGGAAACACCATATATTTT. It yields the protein CASSAPKVASRSGNTIYF.

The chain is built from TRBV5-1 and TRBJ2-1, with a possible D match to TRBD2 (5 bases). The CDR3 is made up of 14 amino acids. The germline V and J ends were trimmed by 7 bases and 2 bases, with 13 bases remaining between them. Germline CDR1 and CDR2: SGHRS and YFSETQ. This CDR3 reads CASGKDGTYNEQFF. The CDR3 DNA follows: TGCGCCAGCGGAAAGGACGGGACCTACAATGAGCAGTTCTTC.

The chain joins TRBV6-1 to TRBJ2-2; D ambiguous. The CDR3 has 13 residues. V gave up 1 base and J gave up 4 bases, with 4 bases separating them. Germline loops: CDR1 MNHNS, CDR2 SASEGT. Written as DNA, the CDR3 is TGTGCCAGCAGTGAAGACGGCACCGGGGAGCTGTTTTTT. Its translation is CASSEDGTGELFF.

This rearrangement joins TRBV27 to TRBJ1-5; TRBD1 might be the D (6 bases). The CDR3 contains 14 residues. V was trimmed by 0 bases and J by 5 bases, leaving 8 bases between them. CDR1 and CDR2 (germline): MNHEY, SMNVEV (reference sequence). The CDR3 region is CASSLSYRDQPQHF. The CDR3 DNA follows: TGTGCCAGCAGTTTATCGTACAGGGATCAGCCCCAGCATTTT.

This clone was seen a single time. The CDR3 coding sequence is TGTGCCAGCAAGATAACACTGAACACTGAAGCTTTCTTT. Translated: CASKITLNTEAFF. J is TRBJ1-1 and V is TRBV6-5; D gene uncertain. V lost 7 bases and J lost 0, with 9 bases in between. CDR3 size: 13 residues. The V gene's germline CDR1 is MNHEY and CDR2 SVGAGI.

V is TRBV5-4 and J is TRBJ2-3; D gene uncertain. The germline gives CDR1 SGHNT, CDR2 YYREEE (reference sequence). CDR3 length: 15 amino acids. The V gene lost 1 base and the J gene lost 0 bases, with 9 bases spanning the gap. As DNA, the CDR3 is TGTGCCAGCAGCTTGATCAGTCAGAGCACAGATACGCAGTATTTT. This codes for CASSLISQSTDTQYF.

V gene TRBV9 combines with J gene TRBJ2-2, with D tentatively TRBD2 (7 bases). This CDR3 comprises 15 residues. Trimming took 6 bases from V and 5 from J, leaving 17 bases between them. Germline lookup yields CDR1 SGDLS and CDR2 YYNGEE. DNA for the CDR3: TGTGCCAGCACCCAAGGAGGGGGGGAGACCGGGGAGCTGTTTTTT. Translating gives CASTQGGGETGELFF. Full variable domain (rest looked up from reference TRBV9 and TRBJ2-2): DSGVTQTPKHLITATGQRVTLRCSPRSGDLSVYWYQQSLDQGLQFLIQYYNGEERAKGNILERFSAQQFPDLHSELNLSSLELGDSALYFCASTQGGGETGELFFGEGSRLTVL.

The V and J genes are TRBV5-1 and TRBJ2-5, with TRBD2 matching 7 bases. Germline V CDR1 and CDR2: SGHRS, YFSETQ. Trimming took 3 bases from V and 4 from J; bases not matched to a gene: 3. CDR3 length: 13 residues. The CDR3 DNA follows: TGCGCCAGCAGCTGGGGGGGTGGAGAGACCCAGTACTTC. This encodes CASSWGGGETQYF.

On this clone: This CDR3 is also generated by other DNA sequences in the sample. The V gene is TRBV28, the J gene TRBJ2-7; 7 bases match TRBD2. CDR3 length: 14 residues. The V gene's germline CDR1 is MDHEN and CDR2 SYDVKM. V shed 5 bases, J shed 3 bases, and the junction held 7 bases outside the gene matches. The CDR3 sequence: CASSPLAGDYEQYF. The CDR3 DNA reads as TGTGCCAGCAGTCCCCTTGCGGGAGACTACGAGCAGTACTTC.

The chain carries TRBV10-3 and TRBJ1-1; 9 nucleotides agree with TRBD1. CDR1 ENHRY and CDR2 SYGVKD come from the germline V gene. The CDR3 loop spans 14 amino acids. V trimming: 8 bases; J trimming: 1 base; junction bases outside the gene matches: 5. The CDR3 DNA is TGTGCCATCCGACAGGGGGACACGAACACTGAAGCTTTCTTT. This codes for CAIRQGDTNTEAFF.

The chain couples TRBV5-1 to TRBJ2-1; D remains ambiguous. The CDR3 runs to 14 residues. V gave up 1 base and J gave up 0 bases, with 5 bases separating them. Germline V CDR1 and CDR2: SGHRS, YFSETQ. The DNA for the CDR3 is TGCGCCAGCAGCTTGTTATCCTCCTACAATGAGCAGTTCTTC. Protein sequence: CASSLLSSYNEQFF.

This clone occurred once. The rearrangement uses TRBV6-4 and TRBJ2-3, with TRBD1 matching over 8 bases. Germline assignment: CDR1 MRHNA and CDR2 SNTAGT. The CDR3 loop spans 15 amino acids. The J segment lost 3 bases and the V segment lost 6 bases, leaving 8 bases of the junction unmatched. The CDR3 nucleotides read TGTGCCAGCAGCCGGTTGGACAGGGTAACAGATACGCAGTATTTT. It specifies CASSRLDRVTDTQYF.

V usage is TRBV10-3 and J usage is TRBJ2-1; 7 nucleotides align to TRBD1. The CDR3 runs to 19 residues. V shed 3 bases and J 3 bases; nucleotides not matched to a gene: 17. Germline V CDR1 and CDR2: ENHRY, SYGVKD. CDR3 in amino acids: CAISERQGSIGRVYNEQFF. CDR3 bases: TGTGCCATCAGTGAAAGACAGGGAAGTATTGGACGGGTCTACAATGAGCAGTTCTTC.

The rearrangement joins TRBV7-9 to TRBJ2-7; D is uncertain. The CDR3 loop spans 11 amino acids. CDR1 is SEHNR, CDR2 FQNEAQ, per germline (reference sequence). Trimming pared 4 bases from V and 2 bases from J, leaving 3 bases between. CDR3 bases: TGTGCCAGCAGCTCAACCTACGAGCAGTACTTC. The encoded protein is CASSSTYEQYF.